This T cell receptor beta chain originates from a study of blood T cell repertoires in COVID-19 (dated by TCRdb to the early 2020s). In the study overall: Samples from collaborators originated in the United States, Italy and Spain and spanned both the acute and convalescent phases of COVID-19. Subjects who had been exposed to COVID-19, were actively infected with it, or had recovered from it provided the deeply sampled blood TCRbeta repertoires that made up the dataset. Nearly every sample came with metadata listing a de-identified subject ID, COVID-19 status, age in years and sex. The repertoires were released in a freely available public database intended as a resource for research on the immune response to SARS-CoV-2. The material from the prospective study consisted of cDNA or gDNA derived from T cells, B-cell-depleted T cells, or PBMCs. Where available, HLA class I and class II types were taken from metadata supplied by the sample provider and were not determined by assay-based typing. Samples came from the ongoing ImmuneRACE study (first 160 participants) plus 1,254 subjects from 6 global collaborators.

The immunoSEQ Assay, a bias-controlled multiplex PCR, was used to amplify TCRbeta CDR3 regions from genomic DNA. The authors' pipeline ran thus. The number of nucleated cells in each sample was estimated by amplification of reference gene primers within the assay. To quantify the absolute abundance of each unique TCRbeta CDR3 rearrangement, sequence reads were collapsed and filtered. For each sample, productive Simpson clonality was calculated as the square root of Simpson's diversity index over productive rearrangements. The immuneACCESS repertoire file appears here via TCRdb, limited to in-frame rearrangements. These files lack a portion of the clones; in checked studies, under half of the deficit traces to unresolved V genes, and the cause of the others is not known. V, J and clone size derive from that table, while D and trimming were established from the DNA sequence. This sample comprises around 100,000 clones, approximately 81% of them detected only once. Clones ranked in the top ten supply about 1.6% of the sample.

Whole blood was collected in K2EDTA tubes by collaborating institutions according to the institutions' own protocols. For TCRbeta analysis, collaborators shipped samples as frozen whole blood, isolated PBMCs, or DNA extracted from either of those sample types. What the research found in general, with its limitations: Clinical and demographic metadata were provided uncurated, with the amount varying by source and participant.

The CDR3 runs 14 amino acids, cysteine and phenylalanine included. The CDR3 DNA has 42 bases and is translated from base 1. V is pared back by 1 base and J by 7 bases, with 8 bases lying between the germline termini. CDR1 and CDR2 are drawn from the germline V gene: SGHAT, FQNNGV. To note about this clone: The target of this receptor is not known. There are no base qualities to consult, and no much larger clone falls within one base.

The source is a man in his fifties or sixties with acute or convalescent COVID-19. The sample consisted of peripheral blood. The rearranged segments are TRBV11-2 and TRBJ1-6; TRBD1 is perhaps the D gene, given 5 matching bases. The CDR3 amino acid sequence is: CASSLGAGNSPLHF. The DNA reads as follows: TGTGCCAGCAGCTTAGGGGCAGGGAATTCACCCCTCCACTTT.